The subject of this entry is one TCR beta chain. Antigen specificity is unknown. This specimen comes from a study of graft-versus-host responses after intestinal transplantation. Study information: Each of the recipients got a multivisceral, liver-intestinal, or isolated intestinal transplant. Anti-thymocyte globulin induction, then tacrolimus and steroids for approximately 3 years, went to all recipients. Study-wide points: Recipient-marrow GvH clones were detected, some having first appeared in ileum or blood. Among circulating GvH clones, peak levels were associated with early post-transplant declines in HvG clones.

This CDR3 has 15 amino acids. The V segment lost 0 bases and the J segment 6 bases; nucleotides outside the gene matches: 2. Per germline, CDR1 SGHRS and CDR2 YFSETQ. Data came from immunoSEQ multiplex PCR; TCRdb stores just in-frame clones and leaves some out. The sample contains around 30,000 clones, roughly 83% of which appear only once. This receptor was identified in a human patient who received an intestinal transplant, so some T cells may come from the graft donor. The sequencing used PBMCs, collected roughly 29 days after intestinal transplant. The V gene is TRBV5-1, the J gene TRBJ2-1, with TRBD2 matching 11 bases. The CDR3 nucleotides read TGCGCCAGCAGCTTGGTAGGGACTAGCGGCAATGAGCAGTTCTTC. Its translation is CASSLVGTSGNEQFF.